The next 3 T cell receptor beta chains were all read from a single sample in a study of T cell changes during pregnancy in multiple sclerosis. Sequencing was performed with immunoSEQ multiplex PCR; in TCRdb, only in-frame clones are kept and a portion is missing. This table has tens of thousands of clones, 93% appearing once. Source: CD8+ T cells from peripheral blood mononuclear cells, taken in the second trimester of pregnancy. These receptors originate from a female donor with multiple sclerosis, enrolled in a pregnancy study.

This rearrangement joins TRBV29-1 to TRBJ1-2; D remains ambiguous. The CDR3 has 12 residues. Germline loops: CDR1 SQVTM, CDR2 ANQGSEA. The ends were cut back, 1 base at V and 3 bases at J, with 6 bases in the middle. The CDR3 protein is CSVEGQDYGYTF. CDR3 coding DNA: TGCAGCGTTGAAGGGCAGGACTATGGCTACACCTTC.

The chain recombines TRBV5-4 with TRBJ2-2; D perhaps matches TRBD2 (6 bases). V was trimmed by 7 bases and J by 8 bases, leaving 24 bases between them. From germline, CDR1 is SGHNT and CDR2 YYREEE (reference sequence). The CDR3 consists of 16 residues. The CDR3 region is CASQGVGDFTAGELFF. The CDR3 DNA sequence: TGTGCCAGCCAAGGTGTCGGGGACTTCACGGCTGGGGAGCTGTTTTTT.

The CDR3, as DNA: TGTGCCAGCAGTGAAGCTGGCGGGGGGCCCACAGATACGCAGTATTTT. Amino acid sequence: CASSEAGGGPTDTQYF. The chain recombines TRBV6-1 with TRBJ2-3, with 8 bases lining up with TRBD2. The V and J ends lost 0 bases and 2 bases, in that order; junction bases with no gene match: 4. The germline V gene encodes CDR1 MNHNS and CDR2 SASEGT. The CDR3 has 16 residues.